Listed below are T cell receptor beta chains from one sample, sequenced in a study of T-cell memory formation after mild COVID-19. TCRdb independently ran MiXCR on the 5' RACE reads; one entry per CDR3 protein. This table has about 400,000 distinct CDR3 sequences, about a sixth appearing once. The sample consisted of PBMCs or a T cell subset sorted from them (not recorded which). The receptors here all came from a man between 18 and 35 years old who had mild COVID-19 (a few samples of this study predate the infection). Cell type and time point are not known. Each CDR3 is given with its conserved first and last residue.

J | V | CDR3
TRBJ2-2 | TRBV23-1 | CASSPSLPSGTGELFF
TRBJ2-7 | TRBV2 | CASSEARDRFYEQYF
TRBJ1-3 | TRBV20-1 | CSVIGAGNTIYF
TRBJ2-7 | TRBV6-2/TRBV6-3 | CASSNGREQYF
TRBJ2-3 | TRBV5-1 | CASSTWTGSTDTQYF
TRBJ2-5 | TRBV6-5 | CASSYQGAHRETQYF
TRBJ2-1 | TRBV11-2 | CASSLEGRLAEEQFF
TRBJ2-5 | TRBV5-1 | CASSVTGSGETQYF
TRBJ2-7 | TRBV7-2 | CASSLAGLAYEQYF
TRBJ1-2 | TRBV2 | CASTLTRLRTYGYTF
TRBJ1-5 | TRBV20-1 | CSARQTGGVNQPQHF
TRBJ2-1 | TRBV24-1 | CATSGSSSYNEQFF
TRBJ2-1 | TRBV5-6 | CASTNPWGRGPYDEQFF
TRBJ1-3 | TRBV4-3 | CASSPRQGNTIYF
TRBJ1-1 | TRBV5-1 | CASSLMDRAAEAFF
TRBJ2-1 | TRBV14 | CASSRNPSSEQFF